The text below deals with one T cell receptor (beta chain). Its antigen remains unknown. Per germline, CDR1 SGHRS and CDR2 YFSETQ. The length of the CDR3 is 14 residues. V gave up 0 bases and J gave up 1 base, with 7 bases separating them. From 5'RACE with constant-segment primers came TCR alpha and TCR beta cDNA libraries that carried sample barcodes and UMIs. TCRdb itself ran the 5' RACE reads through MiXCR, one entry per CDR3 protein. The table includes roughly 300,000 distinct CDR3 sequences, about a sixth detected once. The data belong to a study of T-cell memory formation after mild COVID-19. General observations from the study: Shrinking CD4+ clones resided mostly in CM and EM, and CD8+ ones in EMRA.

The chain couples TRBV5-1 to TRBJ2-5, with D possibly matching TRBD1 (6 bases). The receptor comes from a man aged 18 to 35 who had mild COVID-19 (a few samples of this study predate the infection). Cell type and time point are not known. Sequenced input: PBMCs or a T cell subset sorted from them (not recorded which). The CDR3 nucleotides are TGCGCCAGCAGCTTGGGGGACACCCAAGAGACCCAGTACTTC. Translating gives CASSLGDTQETQYF.